These 5 T cell receptor beta chains share one sample of origin, sequenced in a study of lymphopenia after photon versus proton radiotherapy. Only in-frame clones appear in the TCRdb table, and some are missing; sequencing was by immunoSEQ multiplex PCR. The repertoire holds 75,000 to 95,000 clones, with about 86% as singletons. The sequenced sample was peripheral blood, obtained from a patient treated with proton-based radiotherapy. The origin of the receptors is a man aged 60-69 years with pancreatic cancer.

The chain uses TRBV5-1 and TRBJ2-3, with a tentative D call TRBD2 (6 bases). Germline CDR1 is SGHRS and CDR2 is YFSETQ. V was cut by 1 base and J by 2 bases, with 11 bases left in between. The CDR3 consists of 15 residues. The CDR3 region has the DNA TGCGCCAGCAGCTTGTTGGGGGGATCCACAGATACGCAGTATTTT. This codes for CASSLLGGSTDTQYF.

V gene TRBV5-1 combines with J gene TRBJ2-5; TRBD2 agrees at 10 bases. This CDR3 has 14 residues. Trimming at V came to 6 bases and at J to 2 bases, leaving 4 bases not matched to a gene. Germline-derived CDR1 and CDR2 are SGHRS and YFSETQ. The CDR3 DNA reads TGCGCCAGCAAAGCGGGAGGGGCTCAAGAGACCCAGTACTTC. It is translated as CASKAGGAQETQYF.

The V call is TRBV7-8, the J call TRBJ1-2, with TRBD1 as a possible D gene (5 bases). The CDR3 consists of 12 residues. Between the trimmed V and J ends, which lost 1 base and 12 bases, there was a span of 12 bases. Germline loops: CDR1 SGHVS, CDR2 FQNEAQ. The CDR3 loop reads CASSLGGTGHTF. DNA for the CDR3: TGTGCCAGCAGCTTAGGGGGGACCGGACACACCTTC.

V gene TRBV7-2 combines with J gene TRBJ2-3; no reliable D call. Germline-derived CDR1 and CDR2 are SGHTA and FQGNSA. This CDR3 is 11 amino acids long. Between the trimmed V and J ends, which lost 3 bases and 6 bases, there was a span of 4 bases. DNA of the CDR3: TGTGCCAGCAGCTTGGTGGATACGCAGTATTTT. It translates to CASSLVDTQYF.

The table lists this clone with a count of one. This chain uses TRBV10-1 with TRBJ2-1; 7 bases map to TRBD2. The trim removed 2 bases at V and 8 bases at J, leaving 12 bases unmatched. Germline values: CDR1 WNHNN, CDR2 SYGVQD (reference sequence). The CDR3 runs to 16 residues. CDR3 in DNA: TGCGCCAGCAGTGAGAGGCTAGCGGCCCCTAAGGATGAGCAGTTCTTC. Translating gives CASSERLAAPKDEQFF.